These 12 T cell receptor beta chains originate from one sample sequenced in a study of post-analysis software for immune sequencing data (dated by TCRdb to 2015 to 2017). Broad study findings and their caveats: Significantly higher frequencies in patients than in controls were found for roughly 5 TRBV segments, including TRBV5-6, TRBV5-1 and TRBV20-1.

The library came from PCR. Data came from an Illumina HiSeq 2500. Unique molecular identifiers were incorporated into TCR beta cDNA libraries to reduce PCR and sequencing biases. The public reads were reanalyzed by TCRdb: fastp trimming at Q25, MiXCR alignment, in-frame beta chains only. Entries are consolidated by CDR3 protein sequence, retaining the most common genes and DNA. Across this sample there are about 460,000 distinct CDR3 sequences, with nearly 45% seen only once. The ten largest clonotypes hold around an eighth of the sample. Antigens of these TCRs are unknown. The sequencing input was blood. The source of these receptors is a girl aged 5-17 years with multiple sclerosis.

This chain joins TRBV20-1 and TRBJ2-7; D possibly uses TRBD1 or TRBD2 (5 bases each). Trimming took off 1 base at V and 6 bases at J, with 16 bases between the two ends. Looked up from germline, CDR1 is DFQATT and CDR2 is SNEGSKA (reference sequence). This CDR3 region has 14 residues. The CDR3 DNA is TGCAGTGCTAGAGCCGGACATCCGGCGGGCGAGCAGTACTTC. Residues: CSARAGHPAGEQYF.

As DNA, the CDR3 is TGCAGTTCGCGGGATAGCGGGAGGGACGCCACAGATACGCAGTATTTT. As protein: CSSRDSGRDATDTQYF. V and J are TRBV20-1 and TRBJ2-3; the match to TRBD2 covers 11 bases. CDR1 is DFQATT and CDR2 is SNEGSKA in the germline V gene (reference sequence). With V trimmed by 8 bases and J by 2 bases, 12 bases remained unmatched. The length of the CDR3 is 16 residues.

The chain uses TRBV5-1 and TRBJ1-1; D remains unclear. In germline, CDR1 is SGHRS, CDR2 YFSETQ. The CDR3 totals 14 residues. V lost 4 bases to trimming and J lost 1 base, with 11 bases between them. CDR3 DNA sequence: TGCGCCAGCAGCGGTTCTGTGGGGAACACTGAAGCTTTCTTT. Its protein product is CASSGSVGNTEAFF.

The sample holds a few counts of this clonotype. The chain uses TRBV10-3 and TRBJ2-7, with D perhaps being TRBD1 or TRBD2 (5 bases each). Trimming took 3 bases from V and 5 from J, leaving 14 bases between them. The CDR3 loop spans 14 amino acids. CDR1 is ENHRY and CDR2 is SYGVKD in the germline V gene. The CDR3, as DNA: TGTGCCATCAGTGAAACGGGGCCTCCCCACGAGCAGTACTTC. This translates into CAISETGPPHEQYF.

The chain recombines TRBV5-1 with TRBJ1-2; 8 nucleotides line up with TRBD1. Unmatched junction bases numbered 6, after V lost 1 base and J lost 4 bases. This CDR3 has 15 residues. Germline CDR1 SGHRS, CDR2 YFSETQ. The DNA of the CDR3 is TGCGCCAGCAGCTTGAGCCTGGGACAGGTCTATGGCTACACCTTC. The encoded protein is CASSLSLGQVYGYTF.

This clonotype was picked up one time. The CDR3 bases are TGCAGCGTGTCCGGGACTAGCGAGAGCACAGATACGCAGTATTTT. Translating gives CSVSGTSESTDTQYF. V usage is TRBV29-1 and J usage is TRBJ2-3, with 10 bases lining up with TRBD2. The CDR3 loop spans 15 amino acids. Germline values: CDR1 SQVTM, CDR2 ANQGSEA. With V trimmed by 6 bases and J by 0 bases, 6 bases remained unmatched.

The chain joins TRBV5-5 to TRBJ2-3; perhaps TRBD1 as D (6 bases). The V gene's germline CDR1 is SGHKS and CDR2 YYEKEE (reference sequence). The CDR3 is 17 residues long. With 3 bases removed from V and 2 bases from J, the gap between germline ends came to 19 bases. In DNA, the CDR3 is TGTGCCAGCAGCTCTTTCCGGGACACCTCCTCCACAGATACGCAGTATTTT. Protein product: CASSSFRDTSSTDTQYF.

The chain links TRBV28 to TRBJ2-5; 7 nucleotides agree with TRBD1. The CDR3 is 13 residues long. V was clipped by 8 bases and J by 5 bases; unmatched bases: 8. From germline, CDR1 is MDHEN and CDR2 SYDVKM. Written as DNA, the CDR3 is TGTGCCAGCGGCGACAGGGCCGGTGAGACCCAGTACTTC. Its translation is CASGDRAGETQYF. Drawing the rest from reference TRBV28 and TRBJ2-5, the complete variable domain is DVKVTQSSRYLVKRTGEKVFLECVQDMDHENMFWYRQDPGLGLRLIYFSYDVKMKEKGDIPEGYSVSREKKERFSLILESASTNQTSMYLCASGDRAGETQYFGPGTRLLVL.

The CDR3: CASSEPGPLGEQYF. CDR3 DNA sequence: TGCGCCAGCAGCGAACCGGGACCCCTCGGGGAGCAGTACTTC. The rearrangement joins TRBV5-1 to TRBJ2-5, with D possibly being TRBD1 or TRBD2 (5 bases each). V was trimmed by 4 bases and J by 11 bases, leaving 21 bases between them. Germline lookup yields CDR1 SGHRS and CDR2 YFSETQ. The CDR3 sequence is 14 residues long.

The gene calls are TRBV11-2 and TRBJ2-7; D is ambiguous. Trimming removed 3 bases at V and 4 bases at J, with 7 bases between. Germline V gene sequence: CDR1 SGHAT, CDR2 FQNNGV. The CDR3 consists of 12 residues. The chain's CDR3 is CASSLSLYEQYF. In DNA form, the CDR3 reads TGTGCCAGCAGCTTGAGTCTATACGAGCAGTACTTC.

The CDR3 sequence is CASTTIGPDFNEQFF. CDR3 coding DNA: TGTGCCAGCACTACAATAGGACCGGATTTCAATGAGCAGTTCTTC. V is TRBV13 and J is TRBJ2-1; no reliable D call. V dropped 7 bases and J dropped 6 bases, with 19 bases sitting between them. In germline, CDR1 is PRHDT, CDR2 FYEKMQ (reference sequence). The CDR3 loop spans 15 amino acids. The whole variable domain, remainder taken from reference TRBV13 and TRBJ2-1, is AAGVIQSPRHLIKEKRETATLKCYPIPRHDTVYWYQQGPGQDPQFLISFYEKMQSDKGSIPDRFSAQQFSDYHSELNMSSLELGDSALYFCASTTIGPDFNEQFFGPGTRLTVL.

This CDR3 reads CASTPGTREHSNQPQHF. DNA of the CDR3: TGTGCCAGCACCCCCGGGACAAGGGAACATAGCAATCAGCCCCAGCATTTT. V is TRBV4-2 and J is TRBJ1-5; tentative D call: TRBD1 (6 bases). CDR3 size: 17 residues. The germline gives CDR1 LGHNA, CDR2 YNFKEQ. The V end lost 7 bases, the J end lost 0 bases, and 19 bases lay between the germline ends.